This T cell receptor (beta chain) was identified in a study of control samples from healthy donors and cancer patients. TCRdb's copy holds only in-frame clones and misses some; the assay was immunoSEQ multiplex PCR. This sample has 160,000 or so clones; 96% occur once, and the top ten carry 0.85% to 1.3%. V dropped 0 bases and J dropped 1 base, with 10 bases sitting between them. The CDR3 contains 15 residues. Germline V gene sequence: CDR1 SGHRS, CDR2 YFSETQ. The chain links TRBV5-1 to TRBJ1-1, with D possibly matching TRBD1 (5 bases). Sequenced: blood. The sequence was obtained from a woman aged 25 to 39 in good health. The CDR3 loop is CASSLEGHPNTEAFF. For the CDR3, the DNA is TGCGCCAGCAGCTTGGAAGGACACCCGAACACTGAAGCTTTCTTT.